The 5 T cell receptor beta chains reported below all come from one sample, sequenced in a study of T cells after yellow fever vaccination. TCRdb reanalysed the 5' RACE reads using MiXCR and keeps one entry per CDR3 protein. The top ten hold roughly 18% of the sample, which has 360,000 or so distinct CDR3 sequences, 11% seen once. The specimen was PBMCs, collected on the day of the first yellow fever vaccination. Receptor source: a man aged 18 to 29 who received the YFV17D yellow fever vaccine.

This clonotype came up a few times. The chain carries TRBV3-1 and TRBJ1-1; D gene ambiguous. V lost 2 bases and J lost 4, with 5 bases in between. Germline V gene data show CDR1 as LGHDT and CDR2 as YNNKEL (reference sequence). The CDR3 extends over 12 amino acids. This CDR3 is CASSQSSTEAFF. The CDR3, as DNA: TGTGCCAGCAGCCAATCCTCCACTGAAGCTTTCTTT.

In this sample, this clonotype turned up many times. The V call is TRBV5-1, the J call TRBJ1-2; possible D gene TRBD1, 6 bases. With 0 bases removed from V and 9 bases from J, the gap between germline ends came to 18 bases. The CDR3 covers 15 residues. Germline V gene lookup returns CDR1 SGHRS and CDR2 YFSETQ. CDR3 coding DNA: TGCGCCAGCAGCTTGGACCCCGCGGGGGCTGGGCGCTACACCTTC. Amino acids: CASSLDPAGAGRYTF.

The genes are TRBV7-9 and TRBJ2-7; D is unresolved. V lost 5 bases and J lost 3, with 8 bases in between. This CDR3 is 12 amino acids long. Germline-derived CDR1 and CDR2 are SEHNR and FQNEAQ (reference sequence). The DNA for the CDR3 is TGTGCCAGCAGCGTTGGGATCTACGAGCAGTACTTC. The encoded protein is CASSVGIYEQYF.

J is TRBJ2-5 and V is TRBV7-2; a possible D gene is TRBD1 (6 bases). Germline CDR1 reads SGHTA; CDR2 reads FQGNSA. The CDR3 sequence is 15 residues long. V lost 3 bases, J lost 5 bases, and 16 bases lay in between. CDR3 residues: CASSFQFRGTETQYF. For the CDR3, the DNA is TGTGCCAGCAGCTTCCAATTCAGGGGAACGGAGACCCAGTACTTC. Using reference TRBV7-2 and TRBJ2-5 for the parts outside the CDR3, the full variable domain is GAGVSQSPSNKVTEKGKDVELRCDPISGHTALYWYRQSLGQGLEFLIYFQGNSAPDKSGLPSDRFSAERTGGSVSTLTIQRTQQEDSAVYLCASSFQFRGTETQYFGPGTRLLVL.

This clonotype was seen many times. The chain carries TRBV5-6 and TRBJ2-4; D gene uncertain. There are 14 residues in the CDR3. Germline V gives CDR1 SGHDT, CDR2 YYEEEE. V lost 6 bases to trimming and J lost 6 bases, with 16 bases between them. CDR3: CASTETGVGNIQYF. The CDR3 region has the DNA TGTGCCAGCACCGAAACGGGCGTCGGAAACATTCAGTACTTC.